One sample yielded the 13 T cell receptor beta chains listed below, sequenced in a study of blood T cell repertoires in COVID-19 (dated by TCRdb to the early 2020s). To prepare the library, the immunoSEQ multiplex PCR assay was applied. Imported from immuneACCESS, the table was reduced by TCRdb to in-frame sequences with V and J called. These copies leave out some clones; in studies compared against another copy, an unresolved V gene accounts for under half, and the cause of the remainder is not known. The sample includes under 85,000 clones, with approximately 90% observed a single time. About 15% of the sample lies in the top ten. The sample comprised peripheral blood. Every receptor here comes from a man in his 70s with active or convalescent COVID-19.

The rearrangement uses TRBV19 and TRBJ1-5; tentatively, D is TRBD1 (6 bases). The germline V and J ends were trimmed by 7 bases and 4 bases, with 14 bases remaining between them. CDR1 and CDR2 from the germline V gene are LNHDA and SQIVND (reference sequence). The length of the CDR3 is 14 residues. CDR3 DNA sequence: TGTGCCAGTATGATGCGGGGGCGGAATCAGCCCCAGCATTTT. Translating gives CASMMRGRNQPQHF.

The rearrangement uses TRBV28 and TRBJ2-7; D unresolved. This CDR3 has 12 amino acids. The ends were cut back, 8 bases at V and 1 base at J, with 9 bases in the middle. Germline loops: CDR1 MDHEN, CDR2 SYDVKM. CDR3 region: CASQEQSYEQYF. The CDR3 coding sequence is TGTGCCAGCCAGGAACAGTCCTACGAGCAGTACTTC.

The chain is built from TRBV14 and TRBJ1-2; 7 bases are a match to TRBD1. The germline V gene has CDR1 SGHDN and CDR2 FVKESK. Trimming at V came to 2 bases and at J to 8 bases, leaving 5 bases not matched to a gene. The CDR3 consists of 13 residues. The DNA of the CDR3 is TGTGCCAGCAGCCAACGACAGGGTCGCGGCTACACCTTC. Its translation is CASSQRQGRGYTF.

This chain uses TRBV13 with TRBJ1-3; no reliable D call. Germline V gene lookup returns CDR1 PRHDT and CDR2 FYEKMQ (reference sequence). This CDR3 is built from 15 residues. The V end lost 1 base, the J end lost 2 bases, and 9 bases lay between the germline ends. CDR3 DNA: TGTGCCAGCAGCTTAGAATGGGGAGCTGGAAACACCATATATTTT. Protein product: CASSLEWGAGNTIYF.

V is TRBV10-3 and J is TRBJ1-5; 10 bases line up with TRBD1. CDR1 and CDR2 from the germline V gene are ENHRY and SYGVKD. V gave up 2 bases and J gave up 4 bases; unmatched junction bases: 2. The CDR3 covers 15 residues. The chain's CDR3 is CAISEMDRGNQPQHF. CDR3 nucleotides: TGTGCCATCAGTGAGATGGACAGGGGGAATCAGCCCCAGCATTTT.

The chain combines TRBV28 with TRBJ1-4, with a tentative D call TRBD1 (6 bases). This CDR3 is 15 amino acids long. Trimming removed 10 bases at V and 4 bases at J, with 19 bases between. Germline CDR1 and CDR2: MDHEN and SYDVKM. CDR3 protein: CATASGGALNEKLFF. In DNA form, the CDR3 reads TGTGCCACCGCATCGGGGGGGGCCCTTAATGAAAAACTGTTTTTT.

This rearrangement joins TRBV29-1 to TRBJ1-2; 12 bases agree with TRBD1. The V and J ends lost 6 bases and 4 bases, in that order; junction bases with no gene match: 6. The CDR3 runs to 14 residues. CDR1 is SQVTM, CDR2 ANQGSEA, per germline. CDR3: CSVSGTGGFYGYTF. DNA for the CDR3: TGCAGCGTCTCCGGGACAGGGGGCTTCTATGGCTACACCTTC. The whole variable domain, remainder taken from reference TRBV29-1 and TRBJ1-2, is SAVISQKPSRDICQRGTSLTIQCQVDSQVTMMFWYRQQPGQSLTLIATANQGSEATYESGFVIDKFPISRPNLTFSTLTVSNMSPEDSSIYLCSVSGTGGFYGYTFGSGTRLTVV.

This clone has just one count. The rearrangement joins TRBV5-1 to TRBJ1-2, with 7 bases aligning to TRBD1. The germline V gene has CDR1 SGHRS and CDR2 YFSETQ. This CDR3 spans 16 amino acids. Losses at the gene ends were 0 bases for V and 4 bases for J; bases not matched to a gene: 9. The CDR3 nucleotides read TGCGCCAGCAGCTTGGGGGCGGGACAGAGTACCTATGGCTACACCTTC. Translation gives CASSLGAGQSTYGYTF. Together with reference TRBV5-1 and TRBJ1-2, the CDR3 gives the full variable domain: KAGVTQTPRYLIKTRGQQVTLSCSPISGHRSVSWYQQTPGQGLQFLFEYFSETQRNKGNFPGRFSGRQFSNSRSEMNVSTLELGDSALYLCASSLGAGQSTYGYTFGSGTRLTVV.

The rearrangement uses TRBV6-1 and TRBJ1-2; D remains ambiguous. V was clipped by 2 bases and J by 0 bases, with 7 bases between them. This CDR3 spans 14 amino acids. CDR1 is MNHNS and CDR2 is SASEGT in the germline V gene. CDR3 amino acids: CASSERSTNYGYTF. The DNA for the CDR3 is TGTGCCAGCAGTGAAAGGAGTACTAACTATGGCTACACCTTC.

The chain links TRBV19 to TRBJ1-1; D unclear. Germline V CDR1 and CDR2: LNHDA, SQIVND (reference sequence). The ends were cut back, 5 bases at V and 2 bases at J, with 9 bases in the middle. This CDR3 is built from 13 residues. As DNA, the CDR3 is TGTGCCAGTAGTCGGGTAGTTAACACTGAAGCTTTCTTT. Its protein is CASSRVVNTEAFF.

The chain joins TRBV7-9 to TRBJ1-5, with TRBD1 identical over 9 bases. CDR3 length: 15 amino acids. Germline V gives CDR1 SEHNR, CDR2 FQNEAQ (reference sequence). V was clipped by 5 bases and J by 4 bases; unmatched bases: 6. This CDR3 reads CASSAGQGRNQPQHF. In nucleotides, the CDR3 is TGTGCCAGCAGCGCGGGACAGGGCAGAAATCAGCCCCAGCATTTT.

This clone has more than one count but fewer than ten. The chain couples TRBV6-1 to TRBJ1-1; D gene ambiguous. Germline assignment: CDR1 MNHNS and CDR2 SASEGT. Trimming shortened V by 2 bases and J by 8 bases, and 18 bases separated the two germline ends. The CDR3 runs to 15 residues. The CDR3, as DNA: TGTGCCAGCAGTGAAATGCGGGGAAGGAGCGAAGAAGCTTTCTTT. The encoded protein is CASSEMRGRSEEAFF.

The sample holds one count of this clone. V usage is TRBV11-2 and J usage is TRBJ2-7; no definite D call. Germline CDR1 and CDR2: SGHAT and FQNNGV. With 5 bases removed from V and 3 bases from J, the gap between germline ends came to 5 bases. The CDR3 runs to 11 residues. CDR3 sequence (DNA): TGTGCCAGCAGCCCCCTCTACGAGCAGTACTTC. This sequence encodes CASSPLYEQYF.